The T cell receptor beta chain described here comes from a study of blood T cell repertoires in COVID-19. About the study: COVID-19 samples from acute and convalescent phases originated in the United States, Italy and Spain.

Original processing notes: Using reference gene primer amplification, nucleated cell counts were estimated. Using immunoSEQ multiplex PCR, the repertoire was profiled, and TCRdb retains in-frame clones only, with some absent. The V and J calls and the clone size are those of that table, but D and trimming were determined from the DNA. Of hundreds of thousands of clones in the sample, 75% to 90% were seen once. The CDR3 extends over 16 amino acids. With 2 bases removed from V and 4 bases from J, the gap between germline ends came to 18 bases. CDR1 and CDR2 from the germline V gene are SGHRS and YFSETQ. This clone has only one observation.

The gene calls are TRBV5-1 and TRBJ1-1, with TRBD1 as a possible D gene (5 bases). This clonotype was sampled from a woman in her thirties with acute or convalescent COVID-19. The sequencing sample was made of peripheral blood. This CDR3 reads CASSFTGHTLGTEAFF. The CDR3 DNA follows: TGCGCCAGCAGCTTCACAGGACATACGCTCGGCACTGAAGCTTTCTTT.